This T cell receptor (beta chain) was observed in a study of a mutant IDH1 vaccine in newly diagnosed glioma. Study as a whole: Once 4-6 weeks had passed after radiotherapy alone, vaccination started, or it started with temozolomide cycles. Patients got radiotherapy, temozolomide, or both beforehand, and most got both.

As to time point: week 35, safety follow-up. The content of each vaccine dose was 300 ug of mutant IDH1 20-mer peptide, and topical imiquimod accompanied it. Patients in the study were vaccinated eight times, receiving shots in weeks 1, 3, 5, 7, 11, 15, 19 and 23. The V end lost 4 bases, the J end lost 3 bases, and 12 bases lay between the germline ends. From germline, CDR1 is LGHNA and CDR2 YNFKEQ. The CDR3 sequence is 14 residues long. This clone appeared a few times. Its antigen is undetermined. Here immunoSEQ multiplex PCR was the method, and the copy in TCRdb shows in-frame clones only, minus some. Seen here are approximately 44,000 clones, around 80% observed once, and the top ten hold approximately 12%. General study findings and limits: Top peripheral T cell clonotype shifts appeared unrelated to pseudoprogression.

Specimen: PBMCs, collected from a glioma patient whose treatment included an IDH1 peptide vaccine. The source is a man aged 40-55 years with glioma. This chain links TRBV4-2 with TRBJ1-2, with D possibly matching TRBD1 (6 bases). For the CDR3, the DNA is TGTGCCAGCAGCCCCGGGGACACTGACTATGGCTACACCTTC. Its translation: CASSPGDTDYGYTF.